This T cell receptor (beta chain) was identified in a study of post-analysis software for immune sequencing data. The ends were cut back, 3 bases at V and 4 bases at J, with 15 bases in the middle. The CDR3 is 15 residues long. The germline CDR1 and CDR2 sequences are SGHRS and YFSETQ. The library was made from cDNA and included unique molecular identifiers. Each CDR3 protein gets one entry after TCRdb re-called the PCR reads with MiXCR. The profile shows 820,000 or so distinct CDR3 sequences, roughly 50% of them singletons. There are a few counts of this clonotype. Its antigen is currently unknown. Broader study findings: Normalized Chao1 diversity was significantly reduced in patients versus controls. Patients showed TRBV5-6, TRBV5-1 and TRBV20-1 among five TRBV segments more frequent than in controls.

The sequenced sample consisted of blood. The clonotype originates from a girl aged 10 to 17 with multiple sclerosis. The J gene is TRBJ2-3, the V gene TRBV5-1, with D hard to call. The CDR3 sequence: CASSSWPGRADTQYF. For the CDR3, the DNA is TGCGCCAGCAGCTCTTGGCCAGGTAGAGCAGATACGCAGTATTTT.